This TCR beta chain comes out of a study of shared clonotypes between healthy human individuals (dated by TCRdb to 2018 to 2020). Regarding the research as a whole: Three men and a couple of women, aged 18 to 49 years, made up the cohort. To increase sequencing depth and limit assay-specific biases, TCR repertoire library preparation and sequencing were carried out by different laboratories using diverse techniques. Between about 0.8 and 9 billion PBMCs per donor were obtained by leukapheresis. For each donor, three plates each were used for CD4 naive and CD4 memory, two plates were used for CD8 naive, and one plate was used for CD8 memory. To estimate repertoire size and how much clonotype sharing occurs between individuals, the study deeply sequenced the blood TCR repertoires of about five healthy adults.

The study at large found these results: Sampling was restricted to blood, and TCR repertoires in tissue are likely to differ from TCR repertoires in blood. Incomplete sequencing was indicated by rarefaction of sorted-subset datasets, despite the large sequencing depth. The genetic and exposure-history diversity represented was limited by the small number of donors. Pairwise subsampling led to the expectation that sequencing depth would affect the degree of clonotype sharing among donors. Sharing across a handful of donors was observed for roughly 5% of naive CD4, 3.5% of naive CD8, about 2.3% of memory CD4, and around 0.44% of memory CD8 clonotypes. Estimated clonotype richness was generally larger for naive than for memory subsets. Compared with non-shared clonotypes, clonotypes shared by all four sorted-subset donors had higher generation probabilities.

The donors were healthy, HIV-negative adults with no recently reported acute infections or vaccinations. Every donor was a Caucasian adult residing in Nashville, Tennessee, USA. CD4+ T cells were enriched by magnetic negative selection, after which naive cells were positively selected on CD45RA and the negative fraction was taken as the memory subset. After blood collection by leukapheresis, PBMCs were isolated using Ficoll-Histopaque density gradient centrifugation and then cryopreserved in the vapor phase of liquid nitrogen. Analytical flow cytometry was used to check the purity and quantity of each magnetically sorted T cell population. Genomic DNA was isolated from each sorted fraction and quantified by UV absorbance on a Nanodrop 2000c. Using the deep immunoSEQ assay, multiplex PCR amplified TCR CDR3 regions from genomic DNA. Extracted genomic DNA from each cell subset was spread evenly across all wells of several immunoSEQ 96-well plates, with each plate serving as a replicate. Each replicate PCR for sorted subsets received approximately 220 ng genomic DNA, equal to tens of thousands of T cell genomes. The purified libraries were quantified using a Qubit 3.0 fluorometer, sized with a Bioanalyzer 2100, and then quantified again using the KAPA Library Quantification kit. Each immunoSEQ 96-well plate was sequenced on its own single-read 150-cycle Illumina NextSeq 550 flow cell. As for how the authors treated the data: Because the immunoSEQ output held only junctional sequences and lacked quality scores, the filtering could not match the filtering applied to full-length reads. To assign V/J genes and CDR3, sequences were annotated against IMGT germline references using PyIR, a Python wrapper for IgBLAST v1.9. Reads with weak V/J assignments (E-value above 1e-6), missing CDR3, stop codons, out-of-frame junctions, or ambiguous translated residues were removed. V3J clonotypes were defined as sequences sharing the same inferred V gene, J gene, and CDR3 amino acid sequence. Percentage overlap between repertoires was computed as shared unique clonotypes divided by the size of the smaller repertoire. RTK rarefaction, the Chao1 estimator, and Recon v2.1 estimates of unobserved clonotypes were used to assess repertoire richness. Generation probabilities for all TCRbeta clonotypes obtained by the gDNA method from a handful of donors were computed using OLGA. Here the immuneACCESS table is served through TCRdb, limited to in-frame sequences with V and J called. Missing clones are a known gap in these copies; in checked studies unresolved V genes cover under half, and the rest lacks a known reason. For V, J and clone size, that table is used; D and trimming come from the DNA. In all, the sample holds more than 1,200,000 clones, and about 98.5% of those were seen once. 0.36% of the sample belongs to the ten largest clones.

About this clone itself: Its antigen has not been determined. Nothing much larger sits one base from this clone, and base qualities are not available.

The cysteine opens and the phenylalanine closes a CDR3 of 15 amino acids. Just the 45-base CDR3 DNA is kept, in frame starting at base 1. Germline trimming amounts to 5 bases on V and 3 bases on J, with 6 as the count of junction bases outside the gene matches. Via the germline V gene, CDR1 is KGHSH and CDR2 LQKENI. The sequenced material came from naive CD4+ T cells sorted from blood. The sample's cell subset or site label, decoded: CD45RA+ positively selected. The sequence came from a man aged 25-40 years in good health. The chain is assembled from TRBV18 and TRBJ2-3; the junction holds 9 bases that match TRBD1. The CDR3 region: CASSGGQGRTDTQYF. The DNA sequence follows: TGTGCCAGCTCAGGGGGACAGGGCAGGACAGATACGCAGTATTTT. Supplemented by the reference TRBV18 and TRBJ2-3 proteins around the CDR3, the complete variable domain is NAGVMQNPRHLVRRRGQEARLRCSPMKGHSHVYWYRQLPEEGLKFMVYLQKENIIDESGMPKERFSAEFPKEGPSILRIQQVVRGDSAAYFCASSGGQGRTDTQYFGPGTRLTVL.